The 14 T cell receptor beta chains listed next were all sequenced from one sample in a study of CD8 T cells in ankylosing spondylitis. Regarding the study as a whole: A motif in TCR beta, a set of under 10 highly homologous variants, appeared characteristic of ankylosing spondylitis blood.

TCRdb analysed the 5' RACE reads with MiXCR anew, one entry per CDR3 protein. The data show some 700,000 distinct CDR3 sequences, around 20% seen once. These receptors' antigens are unknown. Sequencing was carried out using blood, either unsorted or a sorted T cell fraction (not recorded which). The receptors come from a male donor with ankylosing spondylitis.

This rearrangement joins TRBV24-1 to TRBJ1-5; weak D call: TRBD1 (5 bases). Germline V gene data show CDR1 as KGHDR and CDR2 as SFDVKD. V lost 5 bases and J lost 1, with 17 bases in between. The CDR3 sequence is 17 residues long. CDR3 residues: CATSVSLGPESNQPQHF. DNA of the CDR3: TGTGCCACCAGTGTGTCTCTGGGGCCCGAAAGCAATCAGCCCCAGCATTTT.

This clonotype was observed many times. The chain couples TRBV5-1 to TRBJ2-5, with D uncertain. Germline-derived CDR1 and CDR2 are SGHRS and YFSETQ. The CDR3 consists of 12 residues. Between the trimmed V and J ends, which lost 1 base and 1 base, there was a span of 2 bases. The CDR3 loop is CASSLIQETQYF. The CDR3 region has the DNA TGCGCCAGCAGCTTGATCCAAGAGACCCAGTACTTC.

There are many counts of this clonotype. The rearrangement joins TRBV29-1 to TRBJ2-7, with D hard to call. The CDR3 spans 11 residues. Germline V gene sequence: CDR1 SQVTM, CDR2 ANQGSEA. V lost 4 bases and J 3 bases, leaving 7 bases between the germline ends. The CDR3 reads CSVVADYEQYF. For the CDR3, the DNA is TGCAGCGTTGTAGCCGACTACGAGCAGTACTTC.

This clonotype was counted between two and nine times. This sequence joins TRBV7-9 and TRBJ2-1; TRBD2 agrees at 8 bases. Germline V gene data show CDR1 as SEHNR and CDR2 as FQNEAQ (reference sequence). The CDR3 covers 15 residues. V shed 4 bases and J 9 bases; nucleotides not matched to a gene: 11. The CDR3 is CASSSTSGLVVEQFF. The DNA of the CDR3 is TGTGCCAGCAGCTCAACCTCGGGACTAGTGGTTGAGCAGTTCTTC.

The chain employs TRBV7-2 and TRBJ2-1; D is possibly TRBD1 or TRBD2 (6 bases each). V was pared by 5 bases and J by 0 bases, with 14 bases between. The CDR3 runs 16 residues. Germline CDR1 is SGHTA and CDR2 is FQGNSA. DNA for the CDR3: TGTGCCAGCAGCCCGGGGGCTTACCGCTCCTACAATGAGCAGTTCTTC. Protein product: CASSPGAYRSYNEQFF. The full variable domain, in which reference TRBV7-2 and TRBJ2-1 provide the parts outside the CDR3, is GAGVSQSPSNKVTEKGKDVELRCDPISGHTALYWYRQSLGQGLEFLIYFQGNSAPDKSGLPSDRFSAERTGGSVSTLTIQRTQQEDSAVYLCASSPGAYRSYNEQFFGPGTRLTVL.

The table lists this clonotype with a few counts. The chain uses TRBV14 and TRBJ1-6, with 8 nucleotides matching TRBD1. V lost 3 bases and J lost 9; bases outside the gene matches: 7. Germline V lookup: CDR1 SGHDN, CDR2 FVKESK. This CDR3 spans 15 amino acids. DNA for the CDR3: TGTGCCAGCAGCCAGCTCGGACAGGGCGGTTCACCCCTCCACTTT. Its protein is CASSQLGQGGSPLHF.

This clonotype has just a few counts. This chain joins TRBV25-1 and TRBJ2-7; D is unresolved. Trimming shortened V by 4 bases and J by 2 bases, and 6 bases separated the two germline ends. Germline V lookup: CDR1 MGHDK, CDR2 SYGVNS. This CDR3 is built from 12 residues. Here the CDR3 reads CASSGRPYEQYF. The DNA of the CDR3 is TGTGCCAGCAGTGGGCGGCCCTACGAGCAGTACTTC.

V and J are TRBV20-1 and TRBJ2-5; D perhaps matches TRBD2 (6 bases). CDR3 length: 15 residues. Germline V gene sequence: CDR1 DFQATT, CDR2 SNEGSKA (reference sequence). Trimming left V 0 bases short and J 4 bases short, with 15 bases between. In DNA form, the CDR3 reads TGCAGTGCTAGAGAGGGGGGAGCGGGCAGAGAGACCCAGTACTTC. As protein: CSAREGGAGRETQYF.

V and J are TRBV6-1 and TRBJ1-1; weak D call: TRBD1 (5 bases). Trimming removed 11 bases from V and 4 bases from J, with 20 bases in between. The CDR3 extends over 14 amino acids. The germline V gene encodes CDR1 MNHNS and CDR2 SASEGT. The chain's CDR3 is CAGRGGLHRTEAFF. In nucleotides, the CDR3 is TGTGCCGGCCGGGGGGGACTACACCGCACTGAAGCTTTCTTT.

This clonotype appeared a few times. As DNA, the CDR3 is TGCAGCGTTTCACAGGGGGACACTGAAGCTTTCTTT. It specifies CSVSQGDTEAFF. The chain joins TRBV29-1 to TRBJ1-1, with 8 bases aligning to TRBD1. The CDR3 has 12 amino acids. CDR1 and CDR2 from the germline V gene are SQVTM and ANQGSEA. Trimming cost V 5 bases and J 3 bases; bases outside gene matches: 2.

This clonotype was detected once. The chain is built from TRBV12-3 or TRBV12-4 and TRBJ1-4; 8 nucleotides agree with TRBD1. The CDR3 sequence is 18 residues long. The ends lost 6 bases at V and 2 bases at J; junction bases unmatched: 14. The CDR3 here is CASRPRPTGQGTNEKLFF. The DNA for the CDR3 is TGTGCCAGCAGACCCCGCCCTACTGGACAGGGTACTAATGAAAAACTGTTTTTT.

This clonotype was counted at least ten times. The chain employs TRBV7-8 and TRBJ1-6; no firm D call. The CDR3 is 16 residues long. CDR1 and CDR2 from the germline V gene are SGHVS and FQNEAQ. The germline V and J ends were trimmed by 5 bases and 3 bases, with 14 bases remaining between them. The CDR3 region is CASSPNPGDYNSPLHF. In DNA, the CDR3 is TGTGCCAGCAGCCCGAATCCGGGAGACTATAATTCACCCCTCCACTTT.

In its sample, this clonotype was seen a few times. This sequence joins TRBV7-9 and TRBJ2-1; no clear D gene. The CDR3 length is 14 residues. From germline, CDR1 is SEHNR and CDR2 FQNEAQ (reference sequence). V dropped 3 bases and J dropped 3 bases, with 9 bases sitting between them. CDR3 nucleotides: TGTGCCAGCAGCTTGTCCAGGAGCTACAATGAGCAGTTCTTC. It encodes CASSLSRSYNEQFF.

There are a few counts of this clonotype. The chain carries TRBV3-1 and TRBJ1-1; D is unclear. V lost 1 base and J lost 1, with 7 bases in between. CDR1 is LGHDT, CDR2 YNNKEL, per germline (reference sequence). This CDR3 is 14 amino acids long. The CDR3 reads CASSQVPGNTEAFF. In nucleotides, the CDR3 is TGTGCCAGCAGCCAAGTACCCGGGAACACTGAAGCTTTCTTT.